The text below deals with one T cell receptor (beta chain). The antigen remains undetermined. It was with 60 Vbeta and 13 Jbeta primers that the PCR ran. Measured with immunoSEQ multiplex PCR; TCRdb has only the in-frame clones, and not every one. The top ten clones hold 0.2% to 0.25% of a sample with about 210,000 clones, 80% to 90% of them seen once. The data originate from a study of cytomegalovirus exposure and HLA in healthy donors. Study-wide background: The Caucasian-associated ancestry cluster contained 81% of the 300 to 450 genotyped donors.

Study-wide results and caveats: High sensitivity and specificity were reportedly achieved when the classifier diagnosed cytomegalovirus status.

V was clipped by 0 bases and J by 1 base, with 7 bases between them. Germline CDR1 WNHNN, CDR2 SYGVQD (reference sequence). This CDR3 has 15 amino acids. V is TRBV10-1 and J is TRBJ2-1; TRBD1 is a possible D gene (5 bases). The sequence came from a girl aged 2 to 9 in good health and CMV-seronegative. The specimen was PBMCs. This CDR3 reads CASSESGLSYNEQFF. CDR3 bases: TGCGCCAGCAGTGAGTCGGGGCTATCCTACAATGAGCAGTTCTTC.